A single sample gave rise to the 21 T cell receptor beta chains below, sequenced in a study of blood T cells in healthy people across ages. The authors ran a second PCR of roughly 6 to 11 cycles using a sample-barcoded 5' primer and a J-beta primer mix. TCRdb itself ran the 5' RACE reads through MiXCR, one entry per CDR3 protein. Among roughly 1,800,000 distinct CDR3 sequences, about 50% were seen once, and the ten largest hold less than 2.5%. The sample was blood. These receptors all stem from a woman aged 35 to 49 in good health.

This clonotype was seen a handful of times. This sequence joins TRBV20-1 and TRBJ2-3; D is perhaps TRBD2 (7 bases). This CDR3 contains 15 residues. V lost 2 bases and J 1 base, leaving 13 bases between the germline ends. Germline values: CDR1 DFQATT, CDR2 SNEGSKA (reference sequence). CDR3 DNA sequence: TGCAGTGCTAGAAATCCGGGGGGCGGCACAGATACGCAGTATTTT. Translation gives CSARNPGGGTDTQYF.

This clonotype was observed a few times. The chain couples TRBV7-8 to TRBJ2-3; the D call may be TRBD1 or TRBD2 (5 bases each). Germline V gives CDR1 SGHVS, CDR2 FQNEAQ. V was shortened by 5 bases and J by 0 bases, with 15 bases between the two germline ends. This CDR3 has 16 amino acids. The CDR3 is CASSIGTRPSTDTQYF. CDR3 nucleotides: TGTGCCAGCAGCATCGGGACGAGACCTAGCACAGATACGCAGTATTTT.

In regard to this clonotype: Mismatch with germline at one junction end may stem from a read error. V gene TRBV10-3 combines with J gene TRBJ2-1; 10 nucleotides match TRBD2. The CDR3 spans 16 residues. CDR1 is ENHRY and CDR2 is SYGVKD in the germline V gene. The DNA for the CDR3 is TGTGCCATCAGTAAGTCGACTAGCGGGTCCTACAATGAGCAGTTCTTC. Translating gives CAISKSTSGSYNEQFF.

CDR3 bases: TGTGCCAGCAGCTTGCGACAGCGCGAGTCACCCCTCCACTTT. It codes for CASSLRQRESPLHF. The chain carries TRBV5-6 and TRBJ1-6, with D tentatively TRBD1 (5 bases). V lost 1 base to trimming and J lost 10 bases, with 12 bases between them. The germline gives CDR1 SGHDT, CDR2 YYEEEE. This CDR3 contains 14 residues.

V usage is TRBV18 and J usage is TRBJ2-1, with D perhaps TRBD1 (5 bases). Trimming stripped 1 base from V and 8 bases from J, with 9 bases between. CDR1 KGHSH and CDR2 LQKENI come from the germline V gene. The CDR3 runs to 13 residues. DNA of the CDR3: TGTGCCAGCTCACCACAGGGGTACGATGAGCAGTTCTTC. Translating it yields CASSPQGYDEQFF.

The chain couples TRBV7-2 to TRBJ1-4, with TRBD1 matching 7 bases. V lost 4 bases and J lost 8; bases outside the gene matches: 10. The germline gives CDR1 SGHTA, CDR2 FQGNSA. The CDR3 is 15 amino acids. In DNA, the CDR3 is TGTACCAGCAGCTCAAACAGGGGACTGGGAGAAAAACTGTTTTTT. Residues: CTSSSNRGLGEKLFF.

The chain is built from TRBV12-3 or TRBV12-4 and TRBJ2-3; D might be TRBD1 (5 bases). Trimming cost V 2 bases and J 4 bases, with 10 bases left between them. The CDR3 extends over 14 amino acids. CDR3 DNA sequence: TGTGCCAGCAGTTTATCAGGGTTCGCAGATACGCAGTATTTT. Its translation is CASSLSGFADTQYF.

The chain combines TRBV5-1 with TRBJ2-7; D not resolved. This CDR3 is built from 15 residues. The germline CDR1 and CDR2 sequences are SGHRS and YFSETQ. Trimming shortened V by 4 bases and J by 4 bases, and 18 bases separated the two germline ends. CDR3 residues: CASSAPTRCEYEQYF. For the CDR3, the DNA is TGCGCCAGCAGCGCCCCAACCCGATGCGAATACGAGCAGTACTTC.

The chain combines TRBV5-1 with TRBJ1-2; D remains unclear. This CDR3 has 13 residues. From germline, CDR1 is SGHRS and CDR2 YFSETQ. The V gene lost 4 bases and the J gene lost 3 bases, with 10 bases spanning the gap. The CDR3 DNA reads TGCGCCAGCAGCCCAACCCCGGACTATGGCTACACCTTC. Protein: CASSPTPDYGYTF.

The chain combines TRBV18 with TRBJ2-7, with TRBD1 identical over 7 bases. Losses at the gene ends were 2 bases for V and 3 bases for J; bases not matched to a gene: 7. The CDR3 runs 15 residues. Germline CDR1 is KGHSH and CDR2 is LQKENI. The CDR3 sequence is CASSPIKGADYEQYF. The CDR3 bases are TGTGCCAGCTCACCAATTAAGGGGGCAGACTACGAGCAGTACTTC.

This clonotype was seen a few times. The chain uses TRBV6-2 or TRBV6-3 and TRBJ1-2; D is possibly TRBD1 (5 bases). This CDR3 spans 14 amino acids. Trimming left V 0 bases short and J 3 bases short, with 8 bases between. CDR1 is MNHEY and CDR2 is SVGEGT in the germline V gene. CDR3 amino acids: CASSYSGEDYGYTF. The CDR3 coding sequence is TGTGCCAGCAGTTACTCGGGGGAAGACTATGGCTACACCTTC.

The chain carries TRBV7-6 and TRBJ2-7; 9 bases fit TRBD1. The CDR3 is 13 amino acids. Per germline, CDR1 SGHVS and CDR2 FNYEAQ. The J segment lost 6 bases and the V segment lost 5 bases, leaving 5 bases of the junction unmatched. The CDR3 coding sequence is TGTGCCAGCAGCCATACAGGGGGCTCCGAGCAGTACTTC. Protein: CASSHTGGSEQYF.

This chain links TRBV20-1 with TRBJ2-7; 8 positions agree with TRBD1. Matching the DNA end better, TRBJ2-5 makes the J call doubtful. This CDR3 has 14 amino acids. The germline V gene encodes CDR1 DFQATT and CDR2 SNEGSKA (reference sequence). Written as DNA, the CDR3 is TGCAGTGCGACAGGGGTAGGTAGTCGGGAGACCCAGTACTTC. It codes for CSATGVGSRETQYF.

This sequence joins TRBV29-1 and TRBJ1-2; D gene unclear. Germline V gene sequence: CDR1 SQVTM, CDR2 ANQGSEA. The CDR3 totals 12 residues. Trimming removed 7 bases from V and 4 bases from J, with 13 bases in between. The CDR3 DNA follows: TGCAGCGCCACCGGGGAAAGCTATGGCTACACCTTC. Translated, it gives CSATGESYGYTF.

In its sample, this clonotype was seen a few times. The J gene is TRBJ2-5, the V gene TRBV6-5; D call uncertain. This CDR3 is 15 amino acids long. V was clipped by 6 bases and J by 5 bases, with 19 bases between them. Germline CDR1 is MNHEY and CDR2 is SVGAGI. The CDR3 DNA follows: TGTGCCAGCAGCCAAGTTTTCGCCTCCACGGAGACCCAGTACTTC. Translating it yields CASSQVFASTETQYF.

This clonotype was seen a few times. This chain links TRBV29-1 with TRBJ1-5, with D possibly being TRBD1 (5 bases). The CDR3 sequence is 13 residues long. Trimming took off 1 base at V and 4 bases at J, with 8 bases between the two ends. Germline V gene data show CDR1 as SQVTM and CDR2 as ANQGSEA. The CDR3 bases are TGCAGCGTTGAAGCAGGGTCTAATCAGCCCCAGCATTTT. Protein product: CSVEAGSNQPQHF.

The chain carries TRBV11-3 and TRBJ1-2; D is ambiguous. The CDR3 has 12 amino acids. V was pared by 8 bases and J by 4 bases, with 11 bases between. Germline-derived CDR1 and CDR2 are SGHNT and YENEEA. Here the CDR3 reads CASRGSPYGYTF. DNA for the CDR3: TGTGCCAGCCGAGGAAGCCCCTATGGCTACACCTTC.

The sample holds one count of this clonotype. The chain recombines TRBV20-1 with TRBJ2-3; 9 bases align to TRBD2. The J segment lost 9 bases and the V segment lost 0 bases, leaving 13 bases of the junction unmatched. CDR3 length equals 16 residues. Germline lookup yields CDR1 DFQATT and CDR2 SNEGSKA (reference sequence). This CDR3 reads CSARDPASGARETQYF. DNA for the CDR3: TGCAGTGCTAGAGATCCCGCTAGCGGGGCGCGAGAGACGCAGTATTTT.

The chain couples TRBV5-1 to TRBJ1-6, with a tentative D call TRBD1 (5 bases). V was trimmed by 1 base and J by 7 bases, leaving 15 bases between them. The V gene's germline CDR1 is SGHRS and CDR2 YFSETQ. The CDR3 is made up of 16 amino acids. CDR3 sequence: CASSLNDAPGNSPLHF. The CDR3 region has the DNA TGCGCCAGCAGCTTGAACGATGCTCCAGGGAATTCACCCCTCCACTTT. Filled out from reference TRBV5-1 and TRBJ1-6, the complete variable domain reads KAGVTQTPRYLIKTRGQQVTLSCSPISGHRSVSWYQQTPGQGLQFLFEYFSETQRNKGNFPGRFSGRQFSNSRSEMNVSTLELGDSALYLCASSLNDAPGNSPLHFGNGTRLTVT.

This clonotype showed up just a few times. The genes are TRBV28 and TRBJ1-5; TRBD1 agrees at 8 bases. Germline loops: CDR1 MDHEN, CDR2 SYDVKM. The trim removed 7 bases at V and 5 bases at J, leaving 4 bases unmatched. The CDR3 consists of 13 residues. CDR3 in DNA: TGTGCCAGCAACGGACAGGGCGATCAGCCCCAGCATTTT. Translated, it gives CASNGQGDQPQHF.

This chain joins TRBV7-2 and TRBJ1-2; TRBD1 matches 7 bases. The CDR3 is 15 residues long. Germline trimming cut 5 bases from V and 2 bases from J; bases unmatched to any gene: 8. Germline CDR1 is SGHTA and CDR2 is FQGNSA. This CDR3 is CASSRETGQNYGYTF. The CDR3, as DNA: TGTGCCAGCAGCAGAGAAACGGGACAGAACTATGGCTACACCTTC.